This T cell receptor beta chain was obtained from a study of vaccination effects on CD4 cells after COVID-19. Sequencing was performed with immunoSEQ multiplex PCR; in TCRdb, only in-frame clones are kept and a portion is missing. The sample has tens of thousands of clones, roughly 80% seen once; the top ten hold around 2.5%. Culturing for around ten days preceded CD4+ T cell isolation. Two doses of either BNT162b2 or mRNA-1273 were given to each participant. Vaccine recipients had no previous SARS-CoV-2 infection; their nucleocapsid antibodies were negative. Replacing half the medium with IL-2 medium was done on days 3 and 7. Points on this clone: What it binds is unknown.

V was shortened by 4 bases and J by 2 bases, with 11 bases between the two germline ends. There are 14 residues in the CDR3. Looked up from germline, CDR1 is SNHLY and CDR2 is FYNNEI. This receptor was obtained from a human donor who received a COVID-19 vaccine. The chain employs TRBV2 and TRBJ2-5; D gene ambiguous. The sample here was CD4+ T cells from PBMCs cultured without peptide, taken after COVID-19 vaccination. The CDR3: CASSAHSEQETQYF. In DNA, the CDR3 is TGTGCCAGCAGTGCTCACAGCGAGCAAGAGACCCAGTACTTC.